These 16 T cell receptor beta chains were sequenced from one sample in a study of cytomegalovirus exposure and HLA in healthy donors. 13 Jbeta primers and 60 Vbeta primers were used for the PCR. Sequenced by immunoSEQ multiplex PCR; TCRdb stores in-frame clones only, minus some. Here the sample spans around 220,000 clones, roughly 80% being singletons. Sequencing was done on a sample of PBMCs. Receptors originate from a girl aged 5 to 17 in good health and CMV-seronegative.

The gene calls are TRBV5-1 and TRBJ1-4; D gene uncertain. The ends were cut back, 0 bases at V and 7 bases at J, with 28 bases in the middle. The CDR3 totals 20 residues. Germline V gene data show CDR1 as SGHRS and CDR2 as YFSETQ. The CDR3 protein is CASSLGAGSRFELMSEKLFF. CDR3 DNA: TGCGCCAGCAGCTTGGGTGCGGGGAGTAGGTTTGAGTTGATGAGTGAAAAACTGTTTTTT.

This chain uses TRBV2 with TRBJ2-5; D is perhaps TRBD1 (5 bases). The J call may be faulty, since TRBJ2-7 better matches the DNA end. There are 12 residues in the CDR3. CDR1 and CDR2 (germline): SNHLY, FYNNEI. CDR3 residues: CASTAGLYEQYF. In nucleotides, the CDR3 is TGTGCCTCCACAGCAGGGCTCTACGAGCAGTACTTC.

The chain joins TRBV30 to TRBJ2-5, with 9 positions matching TRBD1. Germline-derived CDR1 and CDR2 are GTSNPN and SVGIG (reference sequence). The CDR3 is 14 residues long. Germline trimming cut 1 base from V and 4 bases from J; bases unmatched to any gene: 4. The CDR3 DNA reads as TGTGCCTGGAGTGGACAACAGGGGGCAGAGACCCAGTACTTC. Protein sequence: CAWSGQQGAETQYF.

The chain has TRBV7-9 and TRBJ2-3; 11 bases agree with TRBD2. Germline V gives CDR1 SEHNR, CDR2 FQNEAQ (reference sequence). The trim removed 4 bases at V and 5 bases at J, leaving 5 bases unmatched. The CDR3 contains 15 residues. The CDR3 loop reads CASSSLAGGEDTQYF. The CDR3, as DNA: TGTGCCAGCAGCTCCTTAGCGGGGGGGGAAGATACGCAGTATTTT.

The rearrangement joins TRBV9 to TRBJ2-7; 10 bases are a match to TRBD1. CDR3 length: 13 residues. CDR1 SGDLS and CDR2 YYNGEE come from the germline V gene. Trimming at V came to 4 bases and at J to 6 bases, leaving 4 bases not matched to a gene. CDR3: CASSRTGGSEQYF. CDR3 in DNA: TGTGCCAGCAGCAGGACAGGGGGGAGCGAGCAGTACTTC.

This sequence joins TRBV5-4 and TRBJ1-2; possible D gene TRBD1, 5 bases. The V end was cut by 7 bases, the J end by 2 bases, with 9 bases between. This CDR3 comprises 12 residues. Germline V gives CDR1 SGHNT, CDR2 YYREEE (reference sequence). The CDR3 DNA follows: TGTGCCAGCGGGGGGGAGAACTATGGCTACACCTTC. Translated: CASGGENYGYTF.

The DNA of the CDR3 is TGTGCCAGCAGACAGGGGAGCTCTGGAAACACCATATATTTT. Residues: CASRQGSSGNTIYF. The gene calls are TRBV19 and TRBJ1-3; TRBD1 agrees at 8 bases. The V gene end was trimmed by 9 bases and the J gene end by 0 bases; junction bases not matched to a gene: 4. The CDR3 runs to 14 residues. Germline V gene lookup returns CDR1 LNHDA and CDR2 SQIVND (reference sequence).

This chain connects TRBV29-1 to TRBJ2-5; D gene uncertain. The germline CDR1 and CDR2 sequences are SQVTM and ANQGSEA. V was clipped by 4 bases and J by 4 bases, with 7 bases between them. The CDR3 is 11 residues long. The CDR3 coding sequence is TGCAGCGTTGGTGGGCGAGAGACCCAGTACTTC. Its translation: CSVGGRETQYF.

The CDR3 bases are TGCGCCAGCACAATGCGGGGGGGCGGCGGCGAGCAGTACTTC. Translated, it gives CASTMRGGGGEQYF. This chain joins TRBV5-1 and TRBJ2-7, with 9 bases identical to TRBD2. This CDR3 is built from 14 residues. Losses at the gene ends were 6 bases for V and 6 bases for J; bases not matched to a gene: 10. In germline, CDR1 is SGHRS, CDR2 YFSETQ.

The V call is TRBV27, the J call TRBJ2-3; D is possibly TRBD2 (6 bases). Germline V gene data show CDR1 as MNHEY and CDR2 as SMNVEV (reference sequence). The CDR3 runs to 12 residues. Trimming pared 3 bases from V and 6 bases from J, leaving 7 bases between. The CDR3 DNA sequence: TGTGCCAGCAGTTTGGGAGGCGATACGCAGTATTTT. As protein: CASSLGGDTQYF.

The chain couples TRBV5-1 to TRBJ1-1, with 8 bases matching TRBD1. The germline V gene has CDR1 SGHRS and CDR2 YFSETQ. Trimming at V came to 8 bases and at J to 3 bases, leaving 6 bases not matched to a gene. There are 13 residues in the CDR3. The CDR3 protein is CARHGQGDTEAFF. CDR3 coding DNA: TGCGCCAGACACGGACAGGGAGACACTGAAGCTTTCTTT.

The table lists this clone with a few counts. The CDR3 DNA reads TGCGCCAGCAGCACGGACAGGTTCACTGAAGCTTTCTTT. This encodes CASSTDRFTEAFF. This chain links TRBV5-1 with TRBJ1-1; 7 nucleotides line up with TRBD1. Germline CDR1 is SGHRS and CDR2 is YFSETQ. Trimming cost V 4 bases and J 4 bases; bases outside gene matches: 4. This CDR3 comprises 13 residues.

The CDR3 protein is CARSLYTGELFF. The CDR3 coding sequence is TGTGCCAGAAGCCTGTACACCGGGGAGCTGTTTTTT. The genes are TRBV5-3 and TRBJ2-2; D ambiguous. TRBV5-3 is an open reading frame, and its role is uncertain. Trimming took off 4 bases at V and 3 bases at J, with 4 bases between the two ends. This CDR3 contains 12 residues.

This clone was seen once. The rearrangement joins TRBV6-5 to TRBJ1-4; maybe TRBD1 (5 bases). The germline CDR1 and CDR2 sequences are MNHEY and SVGAGI. The V gene lost 2 bases and the J gene lost 7 bases, with 17 bases spanning the gap. This CDR3 contains 16 residues. The CDR3 is CASSYRGGIGGEKLFF. In DNA form, the CDR3 reads TGTGCCAGCAGTTACAGGGGAGGCATCGGGGGTGAAAAACTGTTTTTT.

The chain has TRBV5-6 and TRBJ1-2; 12 bases fit TRBD1. The CDR3 totals 16 residues. Germline-derived CDR1 and CDR2 are SGHDT and YYEEEE. The V gene end was trimmed by 1 base and the J gene end by 8 bases; junction bases not matched to a gene: 9. CDR3: CASSLPGTGGAGGYTF. In nucleotides, the CDR3 is TGTGCCAGCAGCTTGCCCGGGACAGGGGGCGCGGGAGGCTACACCTTC.

The J gene is TRBJ1-5, the V gene TRBV7-9; the match to TRBD1 covers 8 bases. J lost 7 bases, V lost 1 base, and 3 bases had no gene match. Germline CDR1 is SEHNR and CDR2 is FQNEAQ (reference sequence). The CDR3 has 14 residues. CDR3 residues: CASSLGTGWQPQHF. The CDR3 region has the DNA TGTGCCAGCAGCTTAGGGACAGGGTGGCAGCCCCAGCATTTT.